This T cell receptor beta chain was captured by sequencing in a study of CD8+ T cells in alopecia areata (dated by TCRdb to between 2018 and 2020). Notes on the research overall: The treated patients, all with moderate-to-severe alopecia areata, were enrolled in an open-label pilot trial of oral tofacitinib given at 5 to 10 mg twice daily. Tofacitinib was given for 6 to 18 months, followed by 6 months of follow-up off drug to assess delayed response and recurrence. RNA was extracted with the PAXgene miRNA kit for fixed scalp, the miRNeasy kit for PBMCs, and the RNeasy kit for mouse skin. Scalp tissue and sorted CD4+ and CD8+ peripheral blood T cells from patchy and totalis/universalis alopecia areata patients and from healthy controls were covered by human TCRbeta sequencing. Biopsies were taken from tofacitinib-treated patients at baseline and at 4 and 24 weeks of treatment, and a later scalp biopsy was taken in several of the tofacitinib-treated patients. Scalp clonality was compared among normal scalp (n=4), patchy alopecia areata scalp (n=8), and alopecia totalis/universalis scalp (n=8). TCRbeta CDR3 regions were amplified by immunoSEQ multiplex PCR using 35 Vbeta forward and 13 Jbeta reverse primers. High-throughput TCRbeta sequencing was used to examine T cell clonal expansion in alopecia areata in both the C3H/HeJ mouse model and human patients.

Read against the paper, the sample's time point label means: baseline before oral tofacitinib. Lesional scalp punch biopsies and peripheral blood were obtained from alopecia areata patients. PBMCs were isolated by density centrifugation and stained for CD3, CD4 and CD8, and CD4+ and CD8+ T cells were sorted on a FACSAria. Results and caveats for the whole study, not just this receptor: Shared TCR sequences between patients were less evident than in mice, which may be partly attributable to HLA diversity in the patient population. Higher clonality and more expanded CD8+ clones were observed in lesional scalp than in normal scalp, particularly in alopecia totalis/universalis, a finding suggestive of antigenic drive. Unlike mouse skin, which is dominated by gammadelta T cells, normal human skin has resident alphabeta T cells that are also sequenced, and this complicates analysis of the scalp TCR repertoire.

The library was generated by the immunoSEQ multiplex PCR assay. RNA was extracted from all samples and reverse transcribed into cDNA as template for TCR sequencing. First-strand cDNA was synthesized using SuperScript III with a 2:1 mix of oligo-dT and random hexamers. A synthetic immune receptor repertoire was used to gauge amplification bias, and whatever bias remained was removed computationally. As for the authors' bioinformatics: After raw reads were preprocessed to remove errors, the CDR3 was defined following IMGT conventions as running from the conserved cysteine to phenylalanine. Clonality was calculated as 1 minus Shannon entropy normalized by log2 of the number of productive unique TCRs. Whether scalp clones were CD4 or CD8 was inferred by matching scalp TCRbeta sequences against CD4 and CD8 repertoires sorted from blood. The table comes from immuneACCESS by way of TCRdb, which keeps in-frame sequences with V and J called. Part of the clones is missing from these tables; in studies checked, under half for an unresolved V gene and the rest for unknown reasons. D and trimming were read from the DNA, whereas the V and J calls and clone size are those reported in that table. For this sample there are roughly 150,000 clones; around half appear just once. 15% to 20% of the sample is held by the ten biggest clonotypes.

This clone was counted between two and nine times. Its cognate antigen has yet to be identified. No per-base quality is available; no much larger clone lies one base away. The germline V gene specifies SGHTA as CDR1 and FQGNSA as CDR2. The junction shows trimming of 3 bases on V and 5 bases on J, plus 11 bases between the germline ends. CDR3 length: 14 amino acids, cysteine to phenylalanine. The kept DNA is CDR3 alone, 42 bases in frame from the first base. The sequence is built from TRBV7-2 and TRBJ1-3; no D gene call is confident. The input for sequencing was CD8+ T cells sorted from blood, taken at week 0. The sequence came from a human donor with alopecia areata. The CDR3 is CASSLDRGRNTIYF. The base sequence is TGTGCCAGCAGCTTGGACCGAGGGAGAAACACCATATATTTT. Reference TRBV7-2 and TRBJ1-3 genes cover what lies past the CDR3, so the full variable domain is GAGVSQSPSNKVTEKGKDVELRCDPISGHTALYWYRQSLGQGLEFLIYFQGNSAPDKSGLPSDRFSAERTGGSVSTLTIQRTQQEDSAVYLCASSLDRGRNTIYFGEGSWLTVV.